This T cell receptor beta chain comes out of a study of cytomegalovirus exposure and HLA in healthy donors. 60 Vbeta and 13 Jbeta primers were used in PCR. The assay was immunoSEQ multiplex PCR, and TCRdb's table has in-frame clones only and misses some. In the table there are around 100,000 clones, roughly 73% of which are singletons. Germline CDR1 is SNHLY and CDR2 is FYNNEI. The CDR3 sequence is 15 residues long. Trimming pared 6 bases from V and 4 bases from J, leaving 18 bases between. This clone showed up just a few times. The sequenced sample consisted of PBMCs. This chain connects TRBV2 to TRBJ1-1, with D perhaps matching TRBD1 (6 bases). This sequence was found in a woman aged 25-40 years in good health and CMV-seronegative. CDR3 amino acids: CASSGVAGAPTEAFF. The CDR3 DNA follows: TGTGCCAGCAGCGGGGTCGCAGGGGCGCCCACTGAAGCTTTCTTT.